The sequence of this T cell receptor (beta chain) was determined in a study of radiation and T cells in renal cell carcinoma. Treatment here: 15 Gy SBRT to primary tumor, nephrectomy 4 weeks later. Clones were read by immunoSEQ multiplex PCR, and TCRdb kept only the in-frame ones, dropping some. The table has over 15,000 clones, 45% to 70% seen once. Study-wide results and limits: Sampling covered only about 0.96 g of each tumor. Dominant CDR3 motifs were more common in irradiated tumors than controls. Irradiated tumors had higher TCR clonality than control tumors.

Germline V gene sequence: CDR1 MNHEY, CDR2 SVGAGI. After removal of 6 bases from V and 4 bases from J, the junction contained 8 bases not matched to a gene. The CDR3 covers 14 residues. This clone occurred many times. Its target is not known. The material was tumor tissue, obtained from a patient whose treatment included radiotherapy and nephrectomy. The J gene is TRBJ1-2, the V gene TRBV6-5; TRBD1 agrees at 7 bases. This receptor was obtained from a man in his fifties with renal cell carcinoma. CDR3 in DNA: TGTGCCAGCAGAAAGACAGGGAGTAGCTATGGCTACACCTTC. Translating it yields CASRKTGSSYGYTF.